This T cell receptor (beta chain) derives from a study of CD8+ T cells in alopecia areata. Study in general: Tofacitinib was taken orally by treated patients, and the dose was 5 to 10 mg twice daily.

Sample treatment: oral pan-JAK inhibitor, 5-10 mg twice daily. In alopecia areata patients, both lesional scalp punch biopsies and peripheral blood were collected. Notes on the study in general: Expanded CD8+ clones among the top 100, and scalp clonality, were significantly decreased by tofacitinib. Sequenced scalp T cells also include alphabeta T cells resident in normal skin.

This CDR3 spans 14 amino acids. CDR1 and CDR2 from the germline V gene are SGHRS and YFSETQ. The V gene lost 4 bases and the J gene lost 10 bases, with 15 bases spanning the gap. In each case, RNA was isolated and then reverse transcribed into cDNA as the sequencing template. Profiling relied on immunoSEQ multiplex PCR, and the TCRdb table lists in-frame clones only, not all of them. The sample shows under 200,000 clones, 65% of them seen only once. As to this clone: Its matching antigen is unknown.

The chain employs TRBV5-1 and TRBJ1-6, with D possibly being TRBD1 (5 bases). This material consisted of CD4+ T cells sorted from blood, taken at week 4, from a patient treated with tofacitinib. This receptor was obtained from a human donor with alopecia areata. The DNA for the CDR3 is TGCGCCAGCAGCCTGGACACCGGCGGGTCACCCCTCCACTTT. This translates into CASSLDTGGSPLHF.